Listed here is a single TCR beta chain. Measured with immunoSEQ multiplex PCR; TCRdb has only the in-frame clones, and not every one. The repertoire has under 85,000 clones, 85% of them found once; the top ten carry 0.83%. This sample is drawn from a study of OX40 agonist ivuxolimab in advanced cancers. The CDR3 runs to 15 residues. Trimming at V came to 1 base and at J to 7 bases, leaving 4 bases not matched to a gene. CDR1 and CDR2 (germline): SEHNR, FQNEAQ (reference sequence). The V gene is TRBV7-9, the J gene TRBJ1-4; the match to TRBD1 covers 9 bases. The source of this sequence is an adult with an advanced solid tumor such as melanoma, head and neck, liver or kidney cancer. The sequencing used CD4+ or CD8+ T cells sorted from blood, collected in a trial of the OX40 agonist ivuxolimab. CDR3 region: CASSLVLGQGEKLFF. In nucleotides, the CDR3 is TGTGCCAGCAGCTTAGTGTTGGGACAGGGTGAAAAACTGTTTTTT. The full variable domain, its missing parts supplied by reference TRBV7-9 and TRBJ1-4, is DTGVSQNPRHKITKRGQNVTFRCDPISEHNRLYWYRQTLGQGPEFLTYFQNEAQLEKSRLLSDRFSAERPKGSFSTLEIQRTEQGDSAMYLCASSLVLGQGEKLFFGSGTQLSVL.